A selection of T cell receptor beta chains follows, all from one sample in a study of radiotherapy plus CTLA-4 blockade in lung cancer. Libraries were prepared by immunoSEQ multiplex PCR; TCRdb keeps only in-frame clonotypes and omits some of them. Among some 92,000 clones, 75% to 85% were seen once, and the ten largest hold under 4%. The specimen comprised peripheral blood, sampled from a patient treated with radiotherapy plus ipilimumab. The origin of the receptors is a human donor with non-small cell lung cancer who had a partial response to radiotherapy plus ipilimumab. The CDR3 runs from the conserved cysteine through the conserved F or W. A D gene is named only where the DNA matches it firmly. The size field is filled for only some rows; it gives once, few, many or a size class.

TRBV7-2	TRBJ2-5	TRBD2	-	TGTGCCAGCAGCTTAGCAGGCGGGAGCACTGAGACCCAGTACTTC	CASSLAGGSTETQYF
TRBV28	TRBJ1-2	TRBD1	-	TGTGCCAGCAGCTACGGAGACAGGGATGGCGACTATGGCTACACCTTC	CASSYGDRDGDYGYTF
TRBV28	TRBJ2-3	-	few	TGTGCCAGCAGTAGGTTGAGCGGAAACACAGATACGCAGTATTTT	CASSRLSGNTDTQYF
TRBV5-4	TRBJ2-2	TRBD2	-	TGTGCCAGCAGCTCCCCCGGGCGGGAGACCGGGGAGCTGTTTTTT	CASSSPGRETGELFF
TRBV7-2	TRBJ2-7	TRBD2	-	TGTGCCAGCAGCTTAGAGCGGGAGGGGAGGTCCTACGAGCAGTACTTC	CASSLEREGRSYEQYF
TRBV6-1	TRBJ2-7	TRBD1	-	TGTGCCAGCATGCCGGGACAGGTCAGCTCCTACGAGCAGTACTTC	CASMPGQVSSYEQYF
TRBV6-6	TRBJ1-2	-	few	TGTGCCAGCAGTTACGGTATTACGTTAGCTAACTATGGCTACACCTTC	CASSYGITLANYGYTF
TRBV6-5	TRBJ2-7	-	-	TGTGCCAGCAGCCGGGACTCGACGAATTACTACGAGCAGTACTTC	CASSRDSTNYYEQYF
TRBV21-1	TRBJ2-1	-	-	TGTGCCAGCAGCAAAGGACAGCGGCGGGAGGCATACAATGAGCAGTTCTTC	CASSKGQRREAYNEQFF
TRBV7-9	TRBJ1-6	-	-	TGTGCCAGCAGCTTAACAGCGGTATCACCCCTCCACTTT	CASSLTAVSPLHF
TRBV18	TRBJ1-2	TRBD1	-	TGTGCCAGCTCACCACAGGGACAGGGCAACTATGGCTACACCTTC	CASSPQGQGNYGYTF
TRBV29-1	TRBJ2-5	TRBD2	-	TGCAGCGCCCGGACTAGCGGGGGCATAATGACCCAGTACTTC	CSARTSGGIMTQYF
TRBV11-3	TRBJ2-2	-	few	TGTGCCAGCAGTTACCGCGGAGTTACCACCGGGGAGCTGTTTTTT	CASSYRGVTTGELFF
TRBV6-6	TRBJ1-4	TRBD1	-	TGTGCCAGCAGTTACTCAGGGGGCACGGTAAAACTGTTTTTT	CASSYSGGTVKLFF
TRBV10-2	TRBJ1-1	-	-	TGCGCCAGCAGTAAGAACGGGGAGAACACTGAAGCTTTCTTT	CASSKNGENTEAFF
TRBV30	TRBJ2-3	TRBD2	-	TGTGCCTGGAGGGCCGGGGCGGGAGGGCAAGATACGCAGTATTTT	CAWRAGAGGQDTQYF